The TCR beta chain under discussion was sequenced for a study of T cells expressing NK-cell markers. No DNA is given; TCRdb re-called the 5' RACE reads and lists each CDR3 protein once. The table for this sample gives roughly 300,000 distinct CDR3 sequences. The receptor was isolated from a woman aged 18 to 75 in good health. Sequencing was carried out using blood T cells: a sorted CD56 or NKG2C T cell subset, CD4+ or CD8+ T cells, or bulk PBMC T cells (not recorded which).

The chain's CDR3 is CASRGDSEAFF. The chain links TRBV6-1 to TRBJ1-1; TCRdb calls TRBD1, which cannot be checked without DNA. The CDR3 is made up of 11 amino acids. CDR1 MNHNS and CDR2 SASEGT come from the germline V gene.